Listed below are T cell receptor beta chains from one sample, sequenced in a study of blood T cell repertoires in COVID-19. This table comes from immunoSEQ multiplex PCR, and its TCRdb copy is limited to in-frame clones, with some not included. The table lists fewer than 250,000 clones, 88% of them singletons. The sample taken for sequencing was peripheral blood. These receptors originate from an older woman with acute or convalescent COVID-19. Each CDR3 is given with its conserved first and last residue. D genes are given only for firm matches. Not all rows give a size; the values are once, few, many and, for expanded clones, a class.

j_call v_call clone_size d_call cdr3_aa cdr3_nt
TRBJ2-3 TRBV7-6 NA NA CASSLSLAGTDTQYF TGTGCCAGCAGCTTATCCCTAGCTGGCACAGATACGCAGTATTTT
TRBJ2-1 TRBV7-8 NA TRBD2 CASTHWVAGGRYNEQFF TGTGCCAGCACCCATTGGGTAGCGGGAGGGAGATACAATGAGCAGTTCTTC
TRBJ2-2 TRBV5-4 NA TRBD2 CASSLASGGYGAGELFF TGTGCCAGCAGCTTGGCTAGCGGGGGATACGGCGCCGGGGAGCTGTTTTTT
TRBJ2-2 TRBV7-3 few TRBD2 CASSPAGGAGELFF TGTGCCAGCAGCCCAGCGGGGGGAGCCGGGGAGCTGTTTTTT
TRBJ2-2 TRBV12-3/TRBV12-4 NA NA CASSLQGTGELFF TGTGCCAGCAGTCTACAGGGAACCGGGGAGCTGTTTTTT
TRBJ1-3 TRBV3-1/TRBV3-2 NA NA CASSQRLTSSGNTIYF TGTGCCAGCAGCCAAAGACTCACGAGCTCTGGAAACACCATATATTTT
TRBJ2-7 TRBV6-2/TRBV6-3 NA TRBD2 CASSSSGSSYEQYF TGTGCCAGCAGCTCTAGCGGGAGCTCCTACGAGCAGTACTTC
TRBJ2-7 TRBV3-1/TRBV3-2 NA NA CASSRQQNYEQYF TGTGCCAGCAGCCGACAGCAGAACTACGAGCAGTACTTC
TRBJ1-5 TRBV6-5 NA TRBD1 CASSFGQGSQPQHF TGTGCCAGCAGTTTCGGACAGGGAAGTCAGCCCCAGCATTTT
TRBJ1-4 TRBV5-6 NA NA CASSQDSEPRDEKLFF TGTGCCAGCAGTCAGGACAGCGAGCCGAGGGATGAAAAACTGTTTTTT
TRBJ2-1 TRBV7-2 once TRBD2 CASSRGSGISYNEQFF TGTGCCAGCAGCAGAGGTAGCGGGATATCCTACAATGAGCAGTTCTTC
TRBJ2-3 TRBV6-6 NA TRBD1 CASSYSGQGTDTQYF TGTGCCAGCAGTTACTCGGGACAGGGAACAGATACGCAGTATTTT
TRBJ2-7 TRBV4-1 few NA CASSQAVAYEQYF TGCGCCAGCTCACAGGCTGTCGCCTACGAGCAGTACTTC
TRBJ2-1 TRBV18 NA TRBD1 CASSRDSNEQFF TGTGCCAGCTCACGGGACAGTAATGAGCAGTTCTTC
TRBJ1-6 TRBV30 NA NA CAWSVRGNNSPLHF TGTGCCTGGAGTGTACGGGGGAATAATTCACCCCTCCACTTT
TRBJ2-5 TRBV9 few TRBD2 CASSVERLAEPQETQYF TGTGCCAGCAGCGTAGAACGACTAGCGGAACCCCAAGAGACCCAGTACTTC
TRBJ2-1 TRBV7-8 NA TRBD1 CASSLGGQARSYNEQFF TGTGCCAGCAGCTTAGGTGGACAGGCCCGCTCCTACAATGAGCAGTTCTTC
TRBJ2-1 TRBV6-6 NA NA CASSTGLHLANEQFF TGTGCCAGCAGTACCGGACTGCACCTGGCCAATGAGCAGTTCTTC
TRBJ2-7 TRBV9 NA NA CASSVVGGADTYEQYF TGTGCCAGCAGCGTAGTAGGGGGGGCTGATACCTACGAGCAGTACTTC
TRBJ1-6 TRBV6-1 NA TRBD1 CASSEQGASPLHF TGTGCCAGCAGTGAACAGGGGGCTTCACCCCTCCACTTT
TRBJ1-2 TRBV6-4 NA TRBD1 CASSDSLIWTGGKGGYTF TGTGCCAGCAGTGACTCTCTAATCTGGACAGGGGGGAAGGGTGGCTACACCTTC
TRBJ2-1 TRBV3-1/TRBV3-2 once TRBD2 CASSQDLAGGLYNEQFF TGTGCCAGCAGCCAAGATCTGGCGGGGGGGCTCTACAATGAGCAGTTCTTC